A single sample gave rise to the 18 T cell receptor beta chains below, sequenced in a study of OX40 agonist ivuxolimab in advanced cancers. Here immunoSEQ multiplex PCR was the method, and the copy in TCRdb shows in-frame clones only, minus some. The sample lists tens of thousands of clones; about 88% were seen once. The sequences come from CD4+ or CD8+ T cells sorted from blood, collected in a trial of the OX40 agonist ivuxolimab. These receptors all come from an adult with an advanced solid tumor such as melanoma, head and neck, liver or kidney cancer.

The chain carries TRBV6-4 and TRBJ2-1, with D perhaps TRBD2 (5 bases). Germline V gene data show CDR1 as MRHNA and CDR2 as SNTAGT. This CDR3 comprises 16 residues. Trimming cost V 7 bases and J 0 bases, with 16 bases left between them. Written as DNA, the CDR3 is TGTGCCAGCACCCCGGAGGCCTACGTCTCCTACAATGAGCAGTTCTTC. Amino acid sequence: CASTPEAYVSYNEQFF.

This chain connects TRBV6-4 to TRBJ2-1, with no clear D. V was trimmed by 3 bases and J by 6 bases, leaving 12 bases between them. Germline loops: CDR1 MRHNA, CDR2 SNTAGT. This CDR3 is 14 amino acids long. The DNA of the CDR3 is TGTGCCAGCAGTGAGGTGGGATCTCGCAATGAGCAGTTCTTC. It encodes CASSEVGSRNEQFF.

The chain is built from TRBV30 and TRBJ2-1; no reliable D call. Germline V gene sequence: CDR1 GTSNPN, CDR2 SVGIG (reference sequence). There are 11 residues in the CDR3. Trimming left V 3 bases short and J 9 bases short, with 9 bases between. This CDR3 is CAWSPISEQFF. The DNA of the CDR3 is TGTGCCTGGAGCCCCATCAGTGAGCAGTTCTTC.

The chain uses TRBV19 and TRBJ2-2; TRBD2 is a possible D gene (6 bases). The CDR3 totals 14 residues. Germline assignment: CDR1 LNHDA and CDR2 SQIVND (reference sequence). Trimming shortened V by 5 bases and J by 6 bases, and 13 bases separated the two germline ends. The CDR3 DNA sequence: TGTGCCAGTAGTTTCGCGGGGTGGGCCGGGGAGCTGTTTTTT. The encoded protein is CASSFAGWAGELFF.

The chain combines TRBV13 with TRBJ2-1, with no clear D. CDR1 and CDR2 (germline): PRHDT, FYEKMQ (reference sequence). V dropped 0 bases and J dropped 8 bases, with 5 bases sitting between them. The CDR3 is made up of 12 amino acids. For the CDR3, the DNA is TGTGCCAGCAGCTTAGGCCTCGATGAGCAGTTCTTC. The encoded protein is CASSLGLDEQFF.

V gene TRBV6-1 combines with J gene TRBJ2-5; perhaps TRBD1 as D (6 bases). The CDR3 is 14 residues long. The ends were cut back, 6 bases at V and 1 base at J, with 12 bases in the middle. CDR1 is MNHNS, CDR2 SASEGT, per germline. The CDR3 here is CASSLQGGQETQYF. The CDR3 DNA reads as TGTGCCAGCAGCCTACAGGGTGGCCAAGAGACCCAGTACTTC.

The chain employs TRBV25-1 and TRBJ2-1; no definite D call. Germline V lookup: CDR1 MGHDK, CDR2 SYGVNS. The CDR3 extends over 13 amino acids. Trimming stripped 7 bases from V and 0 bases from J, with 7 bases between. The CDR3 sequence: CASTDRSYNEQFF. CDR3 sequence (DNA): TGTGCCAGCACGGACCGCTCCTACAATGAGCAGTTCTTC.

The table lists this clone with a count of one. The chain carries TRBV7-8 and TRBJ1-5; no clear D. V was cut by 0 bases and J by 7 bases, with 10 bases left in between. Germline V CDR1 and CDR2: SGHVS, FQNEAQ. The CDR3 sequence is 14 residues long. CDR3 DNA sequence: TGTGCCAGCAGCTTAGCGATTGGGTACCAGCCCCAGCATTTT. It encodes CASSLAIGYQPQHF.

CDR3 amino acids: CASSSLRGVYEQYF. The DNA of the CDR3 is TGTGCCAGCAGTAGTCTCAGGGGAGTGTACGAGCAGTACTTC. The V call is TRBV28, the J call TRBJ2-7; possibly TRBD1 for D (6 bases). Germline lookup yields CDR1 MDHEN and CDR2 SYDVKM. The V and J ends lost 5 bases and 4 bases respectively, with 15 bases between them. The length of the CDR3 is 14 residues. Full variable domain (missing parts from reference TRBV28 and TRBJ2-7): DVKVTQSSRYLVKRTGEKVFLECVQDMDHENMFWYRQDPGLGLRLIYFSYDVKMKEKGDIPEGYSVSREKKERFSLILESASTNQTSMYLCASSSLRGVYEQYFGPGTRLTVT.

The chain joins TRBV7-9 to TRBJ1-2, with 9 positions matching TRBD1. This CDR3 is built from 15 residues. The J segment lost 4 bases and the V segment lost 3 bases, leaving 6 bases of the junction unmatched. Per germline, CDR1 SEHNR and CDR2 FQNEAQ (reference sequence). The CDR3 region is CASSFRDREIYGYTF. The CDR3 nucleotides read TGTGCCAGCAGCTTCCGGGACAGGGAGATCTATGGCTACACCTTC.

The chain has TRBV19 and TRBJ2-3; tentative D call: TRBD1 (6 bases). Trimming took off 5 bases at V and 7 bases at J, with 13 bases between the two ends. The CDR3 spans 13 residues. Germline V gives CDR1 LNHDA, CDR2 SQIVND (reference sequence). The CDR3 nucleotides are TGTGCCAGTAGTCCGGACAGAACCAATACGCAGTATTTT. Protein product: CASSPDRTNTQYF.

V gene TRBV9 combines with J gene TRBJ2-3; unclear D gene. The CDR3 contains 11 residues. The V gene lost 3 bases and the J gene lost 7 bases, with 6 bases spanning the gap. The germline CDR1 and CDR2 sequences are SGDLS and YYNGEE. Written as DNA, the CDR3 is TGTGCCAGCAGCGACCGTAATACGCAGTATTTT. Protein product: CASSDRNTQYF.

V is TRBV27 and J is TRBJ2-7; no clear D gene. This CDR3 has 13 residues. With 2 bases removed from V and 2 bases from J, the gap between germline ends came to 7 bases. CDR1 is MNHEY, CDR2 SMNVEV, per germline (reference sequence). The CDR3 coding sequence is TGTGCCAGCAGTTTAAGGCAGCCCTACGAGCAGTACTTC. Translated, it gives CASSLRQPYEQYF.

The chain combines TRBV9 with TRBJ2-3; D is undetermined. The V end lost 1 base, the J end lost 2 bases, and 8 bases lay between the germline ends. CDR1 SGDLS and CDR2 YYNGEE come from the germline V gene. The CDR3 covers 14 residues. The CDR3 nucleotides read TGTGCCAGCAGCGTATCGGGCCTCACAGATACGCAGTATTTT. It codes for CASSVSGLTDTQYF. The variable domain in full, completed from reference TRBV9 and TRBJ2-3, reads DSGVTQTPKHLITATGQRVTLRCSPRSGDLSVYWYQQSLDQGLQFLIQYYNGEERAKGNILERFSAQQFPDLHSELNLSSLELGDSALYFCASSVSGLTDTQYFGPGTRLTVL.

This clone was detected only a few times. The CDR3 spells CAIETGVGEQFF. As DNA, the CDR3 is TGCGCCATCGAGACAGGGGTGGGTGAGCAGTTCTTC. V and J are TRBV10-2 and TRBJ2-1; 8 positions match TRBD1. The V and J ends lost 10 bases and 9 bases, in that order; junction bases with no gene match: 8. The CDR3 has 12 residues. CDR1 is WSHSY, CDR2 SAAADI, per germline.

The V gene is TRBV7-2, the J gene TRBJ1-2; no clear D. V lost 1 base, J lost 4 bases, and 13 bases lay in between. The germline gives CDR1 SGHTA, CDR2 FQGNSA. CDR3 length equals 15 residues. The CDR3 region has the DNA TGTGCCAGCAGCTTAGGGCCGTTAGATATCTATGGCTACACCTTC. The encoded protein is CASSLGPLDIYGYTF.

This rearrangement joins TRBV11-2 to TRBJ1-3; D gene ambiguous. This CDR3 contains 15 residues. The germline V gene has CDR1 SGHAT and CDR2 FQNNGV. V was pared by 4 bases and J by 4 bases, with 14 bases between. CDR3 residues: CASSSHDGGGNTIYF. The CDR3, as DNA: TGTGCCAGCAGCTCACACGACGGCGGGGGAAACACCATATATTTT.

The chain employs TRBV4-1 and TRBJ2-1, with TRBD2 matching 7 bases. Germline V CDR1 and CDR2: MGHRA, YSYEKL. This CDR3 region has 15 residues. The ends lost 2 bases at V and 4 bases at J; junction bases unmatched: 5. This CDR3 is CASSQRGEGYNEQFF. The DNA for the CDR3 is TGCGCCAGCAGCCAACGGGGGGAAGGTTACAATGAGCAGTTCTTC.